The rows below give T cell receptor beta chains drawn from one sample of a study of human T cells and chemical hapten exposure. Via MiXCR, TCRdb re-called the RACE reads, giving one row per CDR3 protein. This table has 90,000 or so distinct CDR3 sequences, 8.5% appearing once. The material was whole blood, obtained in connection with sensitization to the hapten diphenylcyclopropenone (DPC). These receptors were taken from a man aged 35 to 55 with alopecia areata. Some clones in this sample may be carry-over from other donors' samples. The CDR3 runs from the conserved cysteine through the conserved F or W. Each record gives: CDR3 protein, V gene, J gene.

cdr3_aa: CASGRTGPRLAGPYEQYF; v_call: TRBV28; j_call: TRBJ2-7
cdr3_aa: CSAKSGRGVTEAFF; v_call: TRBV20-1; j_call: TRBJ1-1
cdr3_aa: CSVPTSGSDTQYF; v_call: TRBV29-1; j_call: TRBJ2-3
cdr3_aa: CASSSGPEKLFF; v_call: TRBV3-1; j_call: TRBJ1-4
cdr3_aa: CASIGTSGKETQYF; v_call: TRBV6-5; j_call: TRBJ2-5
cdr3_aa: CASSLGLTGEFGNTIYF; v_call: TRBV7-8; j_call: TRBJ1-3
cdr3_aa: CAWIGRNKQETQYF; v_call: TRBV30; j_call: TRBJ2-5
cdr3_aa: CASSPRRVIGANVLTF; v_call: TRBV27; j_call: TRBJ2-6
cdr3_aa: CSARLGSSYNEQFF; v_call: TRBV20-1; j_call: TRBJ2-1
cdr3_aa: CASSYSGSNQPQHF; v_call: TRBV6-2/TRBV6-3; j_call: TRBJ1-5
cdr3_aa: CASAPDSGSGYTF; v_call: TRBV7-9; j_call: TRBJ1-2
cdr3_aa: CASTRGVTAAKNIQYF; v_call: TRBV28; j_call: TRBJ2-4
cdr3_aa: CASSETGRPDEQYF; v_call: TRBV13; j_call: TRBJ2-7
cdr3_aa: CSLRSSGIGNEQFF; v_call: TRBV29-1; j_call: TRBJ2-1
cdr3_aa: CASSGTGLPTDTQYF; v_call: TRBV6-4; j_call: TRBJ2-3
cdr3_aa: CASNPGRDYGYTF; v_call: TRBV6-2/TRBV6-3; j_call: TRBJ1-2
cdr3_aa: CASSYGTGGHEKLFF; v_call: TRBV5-5; j_call: TRBJ1-4
cdr3_aa: CASSQQRTGVFSATDTQYF; v_call: TRBV4-1; j_call: TRBJ2-3
cdr3_aa: CASSTLIPDRGIRETQYF; v_call: TRBV28; j_call: TRBJ2-5
cdr3_aa: CASSPRLGRNNEQFF; v_call: TRBV11-1; j_call: TRBJ2-1
cdr3_aa: CASSPVQGANTEAFF; v_call: TRBV12-3/TRBV12-4; j_call: TRBJ1-1
cdr3_aa: CASSDGTDTQYF; v_call: TRBV7-3; j_call: TRBJ2-3
cdr3_aa: CASRRLAGAPYEQYF; v_call: TRBV6-6; j_call: TRBJ2-7
cdr3_aa: CASSSQGEGTEAFF; v_call: TRBV5-4; j_call: TRBJ1-1
cdr3_aa: CASLAGGDTDTQYF; v_call: TRBV2; j_call: TRBJ2-3
cdr3_aa: CASSLMSGAGANVLTF; v_call: TRBV5-4; j_call: TRBJ2-6
cdr3_aa: CASRPHGNSPLHF; v_call: TRBV28; j_call: TRBJ1-6
cdr3_aa: CAIRLGSTDTQYF; v_call: TRBV7-9; j_call: TRBJ2-3
cdr3_aa: CASSPRGQGYNEQFF; v_call: TRBV18; j_call: TRBJ2-1
cdr3_aa: CSVPTGSNEQYF; v_call: TRBV29-1; j_call: TRBJ2-7
cdr3_aa: CASNPPSVRESETQYF; v_call: TRBV6-2/TRBV6-3; j_call: TRBJ2-5
cdr3_aa: CASSRVDTRRRNEAFF; v_call: TRBV28; j_call: TRBJ1-1
cdr3_aa: CASSPVTGVATNEKLFF; v_call: TRBV18; j_call: TRBJ1-4
cdr3_aa: CASSYIQANTGELFF; v_call: TRBV6-5; j_call: TRBJ2-2
cdr3_aa: CSVITSGSYEQYF; v_call: TRBV29-1; j_call: TRBJ2-7
cdr3_aa: CASSEKLFEGGKNIQYF; v_call: TRBV2; j_call: TRBJ2-4
cdr3_aa: CASRESGRDTDTQYF; v_call: TRBV5-1; j_call: TRBJ2-3
cdr3_aa: CASSYSSSDTDTQYF; v_call: TRBV6-2/TRBV6-3; j_call: TRBJ2-3
cdr3_aa: CASSYGGSGRADTQYF; v_call: TRBV6-2/TRBV6-3; j_call: TRBJ2-3
cdr3_aa: CASRSGEQFF; v_call: TRBV25-1; j_call: TRBJ2-1
cdr3_aa: CASSFATEPQHF; v_call: TRBV7-9; j_call: TRBJ1-5
cdr3_aa: CASSSGQGAFNYGYTF; v_call: TRBV7-2; j_call: TRBJ1-2
cdr3_aa: CASSYIAGEKLFF; v_call: TRBV7-9; j_call: TRBJ1-4
cdr3_aa: CASRERGGNSPLHF; v_call: TRBV6-6; j_call: TRBJ1-6
cdr3_aa: CASSRPNRDRVLVYEDLEQFF; v_call: TRBV6-2/TRBV6-3; j_call: TRBJ2-1
cdr3_aa: CASSEEARSSADTQYF; v_call: TRBV2; j_call: TRBJ2-3
cdr3_aa: CASRSYQQSTDTQYF; v_call: TRBV2; j_call: TRBJ2-3
cdr3_aa: CASSAPRVYNEQFF; v_call: TRBV2; j_call: TRBJ2-1